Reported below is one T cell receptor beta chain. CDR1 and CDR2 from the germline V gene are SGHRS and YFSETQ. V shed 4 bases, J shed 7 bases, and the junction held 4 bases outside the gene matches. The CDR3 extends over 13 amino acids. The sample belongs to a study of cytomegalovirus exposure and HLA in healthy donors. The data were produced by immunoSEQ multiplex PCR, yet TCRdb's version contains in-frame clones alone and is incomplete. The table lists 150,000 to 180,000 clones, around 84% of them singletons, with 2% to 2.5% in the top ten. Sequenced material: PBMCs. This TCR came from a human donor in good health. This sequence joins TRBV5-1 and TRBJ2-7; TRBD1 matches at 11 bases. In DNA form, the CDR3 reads TGCGCCAGCAGCGCGGGACAGGGGGGAGAGCAGTACTTC. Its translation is CASSAGQGGEQYF.